The TCR beta chain described here comes from a study of cytomegalovirus exposure and HLA in healthy donors. Study-wide background: The 110 or so validation repertoires used the same platform as the 666 first-cohort repertoires, a later analysis reported.

As to this clone: Its cognate antigen is unknown.

The table came from immunoSEQ multiplex PCR; TCRdb's copy has only in-frame clones and leaves some out. Among under 110,000 clones listed, around 89% were seen once. Between the trimmed V and J ends, which lost 2 bases and 1 base, there was a span of 8 bases. This CDR3 spans 15 amino acids. Germline lookup yields CDR1 MGHRA and CDR2 YSYEKL. Regarding the study as a whole: The study labeled more than 150 TCR beta chains cytomegalovirus-associated. In vitro assays verified that a few CMV-associated chains recognized CMV antigens specifically. Per published reports, the classifier diagnosed cytomegalovirus status with high specificity and sensitivity.

The receptor's source is a woman younger than 35 in good health and CMV-seropositive. The J gene is TRBJ2-2, the V gene TRBV4-1, with a tentative D call TRBD1 (6 bases). The sequenced sample was PBMCs. The CDR3 coding sequence is TGCGCCAGCAGCCAACTGACAGGGAACACCGGGGAGCTGTTTTTT. This encodes CASSQLTGNTGELFF.